Below, one T cell receptor beta chain is given with its context. Its antigen is unknown. In germline, CDR1 is MNHEY, CDR2 SMNVEV (reference sequence). The length of the CDR3 is 15 residues. The sample is drawn from a study of cytomegalovirus exposure and HLA in healthy donors. Broader study findings: Most CMV-associated TCR beta chains were later found to appear HLA-restricted.

Both 60 Vbeta primers and 13 Jbeta primers went into the PCR. Some clones are missing from TCRdb's copy, which holds only in-frame ones; the method was immunoSEQ multiplex PCR. This table has about 67,000 clones, around 63% appearing once. The TCR sequence derives from a woman in her twenties or thirties in good health and CMV-seronegative. The V and J genes are TRBV27 and TRBJ2-5; 9 nucleotides align to TRBD2. The DNA end lines up better with TRBJ2-7; the J call may be wrong. The sequencing sample was made of PBMCs. The CDR3 here is CASSLDLAGKYEQYF. The CDR3 coding sequence is TGTGCCAGCAGTTTAGATCTAGCGGGGAAATACGAGCAGTACTTC.